Below are 13 T cell receptor beta chains sequenced from a single sample in a study of cytomegalovirus exposure and HLA in healthy donors. PCR employed 60 Vbeta and 13 Jbeta primers. Some clones are missing from TCRdb's copy, which holds only in-frame ones; the method was immunoSEQ multiplex PCR. The sample holds roughly 57,000 clones. The sequenced sample was PBMCs. The receptors come from a man aged 18 to 35 in good health and CMV-seropositive.

V and J are TRBV9 and TRBJ1-3; no reliable D call. The V gene's germline CDR1 is SGDLS and CDR2 YYNGEE. V gave up 3 bases and J gave up 2 bases, with 6 bases separating them. There are 13 residues in the CDR3. The CDR3 DNA follows: TGTGCCAGCAGCGAGGCGGCTGGAAACACCATATATTTT. Translated: CASSEAAGNTIYF.

J is TRBJ1-1 and V is TRBV6-1; no reliable D call. V was shortened by 8 bases and J by 1 base, with 5 bases between the two germline ends. Germline V gene sequence: CDR1 MNHNS, CDR2 SASEGT. The CDR3 covers 11 residues. The CDR3 spells CASDWNTEAFF. The CDR3 DNA is TGTGCCAGCGACTGGAACACTGAAGCTTTCTTT.

V and J are TRBV30 and TRBJ2-7, with TRBD2 identical over 9 bases. J gave up 5 bases and V 4 bases, and 9 bases lay outside the gene matches. The CDR3 has 14 amino acids. Germline V lookup: CDR1 GTSNPN, CDR2 SVGIG (reference sequence). CDR3 amino acids: CAWTGLAGIHEQYF. CDR3 nucleotide sequence: TGTGCCTGGACAGGGCTAGCGGGAATTCACGAGCAGTACTTC. Combining the CDR3 with reference TRBV30 and TRBJ2-7 gives the whole variable domain SQTIHQWPATLVQPVGSPLSLECTVEGTSNPNLYWYRQAAGRGLQLLFYSVGIGQISSEVPQNLSASRPQDRQFILSSKKLLLSDSGFYLCAWTGLAGIHEQYFGPGTRLTVT.

A word on this clone: An end of the junction differs from the germline gene, which may be a read error. The chain links TRBV11-2 to TRBJ2-1, with D unresolved. CDR1 SGHAT and CDR2 FQNNGV come from the germline V gene. The CDR3 contains 11 residues. CDR3 loop: CASSSFNERFF. CDR3 nucleotide sequence: TGTGCCAGCAGCTCTTTCAATGAGCGGTTCTTC.

The rearrangement uses TRBV30 and TRBJ1-1, with D unresolved. Trimming removed 3 bases at V and 7 bases at J, with 9 bases between. Germline assignment: CDR1 GTSNPN and CDR2 SVGIG (reference sequence). CDR3 length: 11 amino acids. CDR3 in amino acids: CAWRLESEAFF. Here the CDR3 DNA reads TGTGCCTGGAGGCTCGAGAGTGAAGCTTTCTTT.

The V call is TRBV7-6, the J call TRBJ2-7, with D possibly matching TRBD2 (6 bases). Germline V gene data show CDR1 as SGHVS and CDR2 as FNYEAQ. The CDR3 loop spans 11 amino acids. V dropped 5 bases and J dropped 4 bases, with 6 bases sitting between them. This chain's CDR3 is CASSREYEQYF. The CDR3 bases are TGTGCCAGCAGCCGGGAGTACGAGCAGTACTTC.

The genes are TRBV7-3 and TRBJ2-1, with 9 bases that match TRBD2. Per germline, CDR1 SGHTA and CDR2 FQGTGA. J gave up 8 bases and V 1 base, and 9 bases lay outside the gene matches. The CDR3 runs to 16 residues. For the CDR3, the DNA is TGTGCCAGCAGCTTAAGTCCTGCGGGAGGGCCTTATGAGCAGTTCTTC. Encoded protein: CASSLSPAGGPYEQFF.

This chain links TRBV7-9 with TRBJ2-1, with a weak D call TRBD1 (6 bases). CDR1 is SEHNR and CDR2 is FQNEAQ in the germline V gene (reference sequence). V dropped 4 bases and J dropped 4 bases, with 11 bases sitting between them. CDR3 length equals 14 residues. The CDR3 protein is CASSSRTDYNEQFF. CDR3 nucleotide sequence: TGTGCCAGCAGCTCCCGGACAGATTACAATGAGCAGTTCTTC.

J is TRBJ2-3 and V is TRBV19, with no clear D. The CDR3 contains 15 residues. V was shortened by 0 bases and J by 3 bases, with 10 bases between the two germline ends. Looked up from germline, CDR1 is LNHDA and CDR2 is SQIVND (reference sequence). The CDR3 reads CASSIEARGTDTQYF. CDR3 bases: TGTGCCAGTAGTATAGAAGCGAGAGGAACAGATACGCAGTATTTT.

Here the CDR3 reads CASSAGGTGNYGYTF. The CDR3 coding sequence is TGTGCCAGCAGCGCGGGGGGGACCGGGAACTATGGCTACACCTTC. The chain recombines TRBV9 with TRBJ1-2; a weak D match, TRBD1 (5 bases). Germline CDR1 SGDLS, CDR2 YYNGEE. The CDR3 has 15 amino acids. Trimming shortened V by 3 bases and J by 2 bases, and 14 bases separated the two germline ends.

The chain couples TRBV5-3 to TRBJ2-7; a weak D match, TRBD2 (6 bases). TRBV5-3 is an open reading frame whose function is uncertain. The CDR3 extends over 16 amino acids. V was shortened by 4 bases and J by 7 bases, with 24 bases between the two germline ends. CDR3 protein: CARSLSPEGIWGEQYF. CDR3 nucleotides: TGTGCCAGAAGCCTTTCCCCGGAGGGGATTTGGGGGGAGCAGTACTTC.

The chain recombines TRBV19 with TRBJ1-5; D ambiguous. The V gene lost 8 bases and the J gene lost 4 bases, with 18 bases spanning the gap. Germline CDR1 reads LNHDA; CDR2 reads SQIVND (reference sequence). CDR3 length: 15 residues. CDR3 residues: CASRLIGQMNQPQHF. CDR3 nucleotide sequence: TGTGCCAGTCGACTAATAGGGCAGATGAATCAGCCCCAGCATTTT.

The rearrangement uses TRBV5-1 and TRBJ2-1; 8 nucleotides agree with TRBD2. The CDR3 loop spans 16 amino acids. Per germline, CDR1 SGHRS and CDR2 YFSETQ. The junction had 2 bases not matched to a gene; V was cut back by 0 bases and J by 0 bases. The DNA for the CDR3 is TGCGCCAGCAGCTTGGCGAGCGGGGGCTCCTACAATGAGCAGTTCTTC. This gives the protein CASSLASGGSYNEQFF. Looking up the rest from reference TRBV5-1 and TRBJ2-1 gives the full variable domain: KAGVTQTPRYLIKTRGQQVTLSCSPISGHRSVSWYQQTPGQGLQFLFEYFSETQRNKGNFPGRFSGRQFSNSRSEMNVSTLELGDSALYLCASSLASGGSYNEQFFGPGTRLTVL.